This T cell receptor (beta chain) was sequenced in a study of beta chain features in type 1 diabetes. Study conclusions and caveats: The VDJ junctions of type 1 diabetes patients carried fewer insertions and more deletions. There was a moderate but significant shortening of TCRB CDR3s in all four CD4+ subsets of Type 1 diabetes patients. PCR might preferentially amplify shorter templates, equally in patients and controls.

What was sequenced were expressed TCRB transcripts, since all of the isolated RNA had been reverse transcribed. The method was immunoSEQ multiplex PCR; TCRdb's version includes in-frame clones alone and lacks a portion of them. This table holds 250,000 to 300,000 clones, roughly a quarter found once. Each donor gave one heparinised blood draw averaging roughly 120 mL. Using CD45RO/CCR7/CD25/CD127/CD95/CD27, CD4+ naive, central memory, regulatory and stem cell-like memory cells were sorted. This clone was observed a handful of times. Antigen specificity is unknown. Trimming took 6 bases from V and 2 from J, leaving 15 bases between them. The germline V gene encodes CDR1 MNHEY and CDR2 SVGAGI. This CDR3 spans 15 amino acids.

J is TRBJ2-3 and V is TRBV6-5; D might be TRBD2 (6 bases). The source of this sequence is a woman younger than 45 with type 1 diabetes. Material: naive CD4+ T cells from blood. The CDR3 is CASSLGAGITDTQYF. The CDR3 DNA sequence: TGTGCCAGCAGCCTAGGGGCGGGGATCACAGATACGCAGTATTTT.